Presented here are 32 T cell receptor beta chains from one specimen sequenced in a study of T-cell reconstitution after alpha-beta-depleted transplantation in children. Using unique molecular identifiers, the investigators prepared the TCRbeta library. TCRdb ran MiXCR on the PCR reads and lists one entry per CDR3 protein. The sample lists 75,000 to 100,000 distinct CDR3 sequences; roughly 8% were seen once. The material was PBMCs from the stem cell graft donor, obtained from the stem cell graft. Source of these receptors: a human donor who donated a stem cell graft to a child with congenital amegakaryocytic thrombocytopenia.

This clonotype was found many times. The gene calls are TRBV15 and TRBJ2-2; D is perhaps TRBD1 (6 bases). CDR1 is LNHNV and CDR2 is YYDKDF in the germline V gene (reference sequence). This CDR3 has 17 amino acids. The V gene lost 0 bases and the J gene lost 3 bases, with 14 bases spanning the gap. DNA of the CDR3: TGTGCCACCAGCAGAGATCCCCCAGGGGCGTACACCGGGGAGCTGTTTTTT. Amino acid sequence: CATSRDPPGAYTGELFF.

This clonotype was detected ten times or more. This sequence joins TRBV29-1 and TRBJ2-7; no clear D gene. Germline CDR1 SQVTM, CDR2 ANQGSEA. The CDR3 covers 13 residues. The germline V and J ends were trimmed by 4 bases and 6 bases, with 16 bases remaining between them. The CDR3 sequence: CSVGFKKMGEQYF. Here the CDR3 DNA reads TGCAGCGTTGGTTTCAAAAAAATGGGCGAGCAGTACTTC.

V is TRBV4-3 and J is TRBJ1-2, with D possibly being TRBD1 (5 bases). With 0 bases removed from V and 4 bases from J, the gap between germline ends came to 12 bases. CDR1 and CDR2 (germline): LGHNA, YSLEER. The CDR3 has 15 amino acids. CDR3 DNA sequence: TGCGCCAGCAGCCAAGATGAGGGGACCAGCTATGGCTACACCTTC. It is translated as CASSQDEGTSYGYTF.

This clonotype was detected once. Since a much larger clone is just one base distant, this may be a read error. This chain links TRBV7-9 with TRBJ2-7; 7 bases line up with TRBD1. Germline V lookup: CDR1 SEHNR, CDR2 FQNEAQ (reference sequence). V lost 10 bases and J lost 3; bases outside the gene matches: 12. The CDR3 is 14 residues long. The CDR3 DNA reads TGTGCCACCGTAGAGTTGGCAGGGGGCTACGAGCAGTACTTC. Translating gives CATVELAGGYEQYF.

This clonotype was detected many times. This rearrangement joins TRBV11-2 to TRBJ1-2; D may be TRBD1 (6 bases). Deletions cut 5 bases from V and 9 bases from J, with 19 bases between. This CDR3 has 14 residues. Looked up from germline, CDR1 is SGHAT and CDR2 is FQNNGV. Here the CDR3 DNA reads TGTGCCAGCAGCCTAGGGGGGTGGGAGGACCGCTACACCTTC. Protein sequence: CASSLGGWEDRYTF.

This clonotype occurred many times. This rearrangement joins TRBV20-1 to TRBJ1-6, with 7 bases identical to TRBD1. The CDR3 totals 16 residues. The V and J ends lost 0 bases and 10 bases, in that order; junction bases with no gene match: 12. From germline, CDR1 is DFQATT and CDR2 SNEGSKA (reference sequence). CDR3: CSARDQGGRIGSPLHF. As DNA, the CDR3 is TGCAGTGCTAGAGATCAGGGGGGGCGAATAGGATCACCCCTCCACTTT.

The rearrangement joins TRBV18 to TRBJ2-1; D possibly corresponds to TRBD2 (5 bases). Germline V CDR1 and CDR2: KGHSH, LQKENI. CDR3 length: 13 amino acids. Trimming removed 3 bases from V and 4 bases from J, with 7 bases in between. The CDR3 protein is CASSPRGYNEQFF. For the CDR3, the DNA is TGTGCCAGCTCACCCCGAGGGTACAATGAGCAGTTCTTC.

This chain uses TRBV7-6 with TRBJ1-3, with 7 bases lining up with TRBD1. The CDR3 runs 14 residues. The V segment lost 3 bases and the J segment 8 bases; nucleotides outside the gene matches: 7. Germline V gene lookup returns CDR1 SGHVS and CDR2 FNYEAQ. The CDR3 here is CASSFGQAGDTIYF. The CDR3 coding sequence is TGTGCCAGCAGCTTCGGACAGGCCGGTGACACCATATATTTT.

This clonotype was recorded at least ten times. CDR3 in DNA: TGTGCCAGCAGCTTTCTTGGAAACACCATATATTTT. It is translated as CASSFLGNTIYF. This chain connects TRBV5-6 to TRBJ1-3; D is undetermined. The CDR3 extends over 12 amino acids. V lost 2 bases to trimming and J lost 3 bases, with 3 bases between them. Germline CDR1 SGHDT, CDR2 YYEEEE.

This clonotype was seen ten or more times. The chain joins TRBV11-2 to TRBJ2-3, with TRBD1 matching over 7 bases. V dropped 4 bases and J dropped 5; count of bases not matched to a gene: 0. The germline CDR1 and CDR2 sequences are SGHAT and FQNNGV. The CDR3 covers 12 residues. CDR3 DNA sequence: TGTGCCAGCAGCTCAGGGGGAGATACGCAGTATTTT. Translated: CASSSGGDTQYF.

This clonotype was observed many times. This rearrangement joins TRBV11-2 to TRBJ2-2, with 8 nucleotides matching TRBD2. Germline CDR1 SGHAT, CDR2 FQNNGV. Trimming took 5 bases from V and 0 from J; bases not matched to a gene: 5. The CDR3 runs 16 residues. CDR3 in amino acids: CASSPLSGTNTGELFF. The CDR3 DNA is TGTGCCAGCAGCCCACTTAGCGGGACGAACACCGGGGAGCTGTTTTTT.

In its sample, this clonotype was seen a few times. J is TRBJ2-6 and V is TRBV6-2 or TRBV6-3; D is unclear. The CDR3 extends over 13 amino acids. Looked up from germline, CDR1 is MNHEY and CDR2 is SVGEGT. V was pared by 6 bases and J by 4 bases, with 7 bases between. This CDR3 reads CASSGSGANVLTF. The CDR3, as DNA: TGTGCCAGCAGCGGGTCCGGGGCCAACGTCCTGACTTTC.

About this clonotype: Given the absence of the conserved phenylalanine or tryptophan at the CDR3 end, a read error is likely. The chain uses TRBV4-1 and TRBJ1-2; D unresolved. Germline CDR1 is MGHRA and CDR2 is YSYEKL. The ends were cut back, 4 bases at V and 3 bases at J, with 12 bases in the middle. This CDR3 has 14 residues. The DNA for the CDR3 is TGCGCCAGCAGCCTAGCAACTAGGGACTATGGCTACACCTTG. Encoded protein: CASSLATRDYGYTL.

This clonotype was detected ten times or more. V and J are TRBV25-1 and TRBJ2-2; D may match TRBD1 or TRBD2 (5 bases each). This CDR3 has 15 amino acids. Trimming left V 4 bases short and J 0 bases short, with 9 bases between. Germline-derived CDR1 and CDR2 are MGHDK and SYGVNS. CDR3 protein: CASSAWDANTGELFF. CDR3 nucleotides: TGTGCCAGCAGTGCATGGGACGCGAACACCGGGGAGCTGTTTTTT.

The chain links TRBV29-1 to TRBJ1-5, with 7 bases fitting TRBD1. V dropped 6 bases and J dropped 3; count of bases not matched to a gene: 8. There are 14 residues in the CDR3. Looked up from germline, CDR1 is SQVTM and CDR2 is ANQGSEA. CDR3 in DNA: TGCAGCGTCGCGACAGGGACCCTCAATCAGCCCCAGCATTTT. It translates to CSVATGTLNQPQHF.

This clonotype was observed many times. V is TRBV5-1 and J is TRBJ2-7; 9 bases fit TRBD2. CDR3 length equals 14 residues. Germline V gene data show CDR1 as SGHRS and CDR2 as YFSETQ. V was clipped by 4 bases and J by 6 bases; unmatched bases: 8. This chain's CDR3 is CASSRLAGDSEQYF. In nucleotides, the CDR3 is TGCGCCAGCAGCCGGTTAGCGGGAGATTCCGAGCAGTACTTC.

This clonotype was seen at least ten times. This rearrangement joins TRBV20-1 to TRBJ2-5; 14 positions agree with TRBD2. CDR3 length: 14 amino acids. Germline values: CDR1 DFQATT, CDR2 SNEGSKA (reference sequence). The V gene end was trimmed by 3 bases and the J gene end by 7 bases; junction bases not matched to a gene: 4. CDR3 bases: TGCAGTGCTAGGGGACTAGCGGGGGTTCGGACCCAGTACTTC. It specifies CSARGLAGVRTQYF.

This clonotype was seen ten or more times. DNA for the CDR3: TGCGCCAGCAGTGTACCGGGGCTCACTGAAGCTTTCTTT. Its protein is CASSVPGLTEAFF. The chain couples TRBV4-1 to TRBJ1-1, with D perhaps matching TRBD1 (5 bases). In germline, CDR1 is MGHRA, CDR2 YSYEKL. CDR3 size: 13 residues. V shed 6 bases and J shed 4 bases, with 12 bases lying between them.

This clonotype has ten or more counts. The V gene is TRBV7-8, the J gene TRBJ2-3; tentative D call: TRBD1 (5 bases). Germline CDR1 is SGHVS and CDR2 is FQNEAQ. V lost 4 bases and J lost 0, with 11 bases in between. CDR3 length equals 15 residues. The CDR3: CASSSTDTSTDTQYF. The DNA of the CDR3 is TGTGCCAGCAGCTCGACAGACACTAGCACAGATACGCAGTATTTT.

The table lists this clonotype with many counts. The V and J genes are TRBV10-3 and TRBJ2-7, with a tentative D call TRBD1 (6 bases). Germline lookup yields CDR1 ENHRY and CDR2 SYGVKD. V was clipped by 3 bases and J by 0 bases, with 12 bases between them. The CDR3 covers 15 residues. The CDR3: CAISDSGTSSYEQYF. The DNA of the CDR3 is TGTGCCATCAGTGATTCCGGGACAAGCTCCTACGAGCAGTACTTC.

This clonotype occurred many times. The V gene is TRBV3-1, the J gene TRBJ1-1; D unclear. This CDR3 spans 14 amino acids. Trimming shortened V by 5 bases and J by 0 bases, and 10 bases separated the two germline ends. Germline V gene sequence: CDR1 LGHDT, CDR2 YNNKEL (reference sequence). The CDR3 protein is CASSYDGMNTEAFF. In DNA form, the CDR3 reads TGTGCCAGCAGCTACGACGGTATGAACACTGAAGCTTTCTTT.

At least ten counts were recorded for this clonotype. The V call is TRBV20-1, the J call TRBJ1-5; 7 bases match TRBD1. Germline lookup yields CDR1 DFQATT and CDR2 SNEGSKA (reference sequence). The CDR3 extends over 15 amino acids. Losses at the gene ends were 0 bases for V and 1 base for J; bases not matched to a gene: 3. CDR3: CSARDNRGSNQPQHF. Here the CDR3 DNA reads TGCAGTGCTAGAGACAACAGGGGAAGCAATCAGCCCCAGCATTTT.

This clonotype was seen at least ten times. The chain links TRBV5-1 to TRBJ1-2; no clear D gene. CDR3 length equals 13 residues. V lost 5 bases, J lost 3 bases, and 11 bases lay in between. Looked up from germline, CDR1 is SGHRS and CDR2 is YFSETQ. The CDR3 region is CASRPTGYYGYTF. The CDR3 DNA sequence: TGCGCCAGCAGACCAACTGGCTACTATGGCTACACCTTC. Using reference TRBV5-1 and TRBJ1-2 for the parts outside the CDR3, the full variable domain is KAGVTQTPRYLIKTRGQQVTLSCSPISGHRSVSWYQQTPGQGLQFLFEYFSETQRNKGNFPGRFSGRQFSNSRSEMNVSTLELGDSALYLCASRPTGYYGYTFGSGTRLTVV.

This clonotype was seen many times. The chain couples TRBV7-2 to TRBJ2-5; 7 nucleotides line up with TRBD2. V shed 5 bases and J 0 bases; nucleotides not matched to a gene: 9. CDR1 and CDR2 from the germline V gene are SGHTA and FQGNSA. The CDR3 loop spans 16 amino acids. The CDR3 bases are TGTGCCAGCAGCCCACGCGGGCTAGCGGACCAAGAGACCCAGTACTTC. This sequence encodes CASSPRGLADQETQYF.

At least ten counts were recorded for this clonotype. The chain couples TRBV6-5 to TRBJ2-5, with D unclear. This CDR3 spans 13 amino acids. V lost 0 bases and J 3 bases, leaving 5 bases between the germline ends. CDR1 is MNHEY and CDR2 is SVGAGI in the germline V gene. CDR3 nucleotides: TGTGCCAGCAGTTACTCGTCCGAAGAGACCCAGTACTTC. Protein sequence: CASSYSSEETQYF.

This clonotype has more than one count but fewer than ten. One end of the junction fails to match germline, which may point to a read error. This chain links TRBV7-3 with TRBJ2-3, with D perhaps matching TRBD2 (5 bases). The CDR3 is made up of 16 amino acids. The germline gives CDR1 SGHTA, CDR2 FQGTGA. CDR3 amino acids: CACSQGSPSLGYTQYF. The CDR3 bases are TGTGCCTGCAGCCAAGGGAGCCCTAGCCTAGGGTATACGCAGTATTTT.

This clonotype has a count of ten or more. The genes are TRBV18 and TRBJ2-4; the D gene is possibly TRBD2 (6 bases). The CDR3 is made up of 19 amino acids. Per the germline V gene, CDR1 is KGHSH and CDR2 is LQKENI. The V gene lost 4 bases and the J gene lost 0 bases, with 22 bases spanning the gap. The CDR3 DNA is TGTGCCAGCTCACTCTATTACTCCCGGGAGACGGTAGCCAAAAACATTCAGTACTTC. Translated, it gives CASSLYYSRETVAKNIQYF.

This clonotype has ten or more counts. The chain uses TRBV7-8 and TRBJ2-5; D is unclear. The germline V gene has CDR1 SGHVS and CDR2 FQNEAQ. V was clipped by 0 bases and J by 0 bases, with 5 bases between them. The CDR3 is made up of 14 amino acids. For the CDR3, the DNA is TGTGCCAGCAGCTTAGCGGGCTACCAAGAGACCCAGTACTTC. Encoded protein: CASSLAGYQETQYF.

This clonotype appeared many times. The rearrangement uses TRBV5-1 and TRBJ1-1; no reliable D call. This CDR3 spans 14 amino acids. The V gene's germline CDR1 is SGHRS and CDR2 YFSETQ. The V end was cut by 0 bases, the J end by 4 bases, with 10 bases between. The CDR3 loop reads CASSLDPSGTEAFF. The CDR3 coding sequence is TGCGCCAGCAGCTTGGATCCCTCAGGCACTGAAGCTTTCTTT.

This clonotype was counted only a few times. The rearrangement links TRBV5-1 to TRBJ1-1; no clear D gene. The germline CDR1 and CDR2 sequences are SGHRS and YFSETQ. V lost 3 bases to trimming and J lost 1 base, with 10 bases between them. The length of the CDR3 is 14 residues. DNA of the CDR3: TGCGCCAGCAGCTCCAGCGACAAGAACACTGAAGCTTTCTTT. It encodes CASSSSDKNTEAFF.

This clonotype was seen many times. J is TRBJ1-6 and V is TRBV20-1; 7 nucleotides align to TRBD1. The ends lost 6 bases at V and 0 bases at J; junction bases unmatched: 8. Germline-derived CDR1 and CDR2 are DFQATT and SNEGSKA (reference sequence). The CDR3 length is 16 residues. The CDR3 sequence is CSAPTGDSSYNSPLHF. The CDR3, as DNA: TGCAGTGCGCCCACAGGGGACAGCTCCTATAATTCACCCCTCCACTTT.

Ten or more counts support this clonotype. This chain joins TRBV5-1 and TRBJ1-2; 7 bases match TRBD1. V was clipped by 4 bases and J by 9 bases; unmatched bases: 9. The CDR3 spans 13 residues. The germline V gene encodes CDR1 SGHRS and CDR2 YFSETQ. CDR3 sequence: CASSRVGGESYTF. In DNA, the CDR3 is TGCGCCAGCAGCAGAGTAGGGGGCGAAAGCTACACCTTC.